Shown below are 13 T cell receptor beta chains from a single sample sequenced in a study of cytomegalovirus exposure and HLA in healthy donors. PCR used 60 Vbeta primers and 13 Jbeta primers. The method was immunoSEQ multiplex PCR; TCRdb's version includes in-frame clones alone and lacks a portion of them. The sample lists 95,000 to 150,000 clones; around 77% were seen once. The sequenced sample was PBMCs. These receptors were collected from a man younger than 35 in good health and CMV-seropositive.

CDR3 protein: CASGPGAKNIQYF. CDR3 in DNA: TGTGCCAGCGGGCCTGGGGCCAAAAACATTCAGTACTTC. The chain has TRBV21-1 and TRBJ2-4; the table's D gene call, TRBD1, was not cross checked with the DNA. TRBV21-1 is recorded as a pseudogene. There are 13 residues in the CDR3.

The CDR3 sequence is CASKGARGRASYEQYF. CDR3 DNA: TGTGCCAGCAAGGGGGCTCGCGGGAGGGCCTCCTACGAGCAGTACTTC. The chain joins TRBV7-8 to TRBJ2-7; TRBD2 agrees at 9 bases. The CDR3 runs to 16 residues. CDR1 is SGHVS and CDR2 is FQNEAQ in the germline V gene. Germline trimming cut 7 bases from V and 0 bases from J; bases unmatched to any gene: 10. The variable domain in full, completed from reference TRBV7-8 and TRBJ2-7, reads GAGVSQSPRYKVAKRGQDVALRCDPISGHVSLFWYQQALGQGPEFLTYFQNEAQLDKSGLPSDRFFAERPEGSVSTLKIQRTQQEDSAVYLCASKGARGRASYEQYFGPGTRLTVT.

The J gene is TRBJ2-1, the V gene TRBV30; maybe TRBD2 (6 bases). V gave up 4 bases and J gave up 7 bases, with 17 bases separating them. This CDR3 contains 14 residues. Germline CDR1 reads GTSNPN; CDR2 reads SVGIG (reference sequence). CDR3 region: CAWKVAGGPNEQFF. In DNA, the CDR3 is TGTGCCTGGAAGGTGGCAGGAGGGCCGAATGAGCAGTTCTTC. The whole variable domain, filled in from reference TRBV30 and TRBJ2-1, reads SQTIHQWPATLVQPVGSPLSLECTVEGTSNPNLYWYRQAAGRGLQLLFYSVGIGQISSEVPQNLSASRPQDRQFILSSKKLLLSDSGFYLCAWKVAGGPNEQFFGPGTRLTVL.

The CDR3 spells CASSLRGAAGNTIYF. The CDR3 DNA sequence: TGTGCCAGCTCCCTCCGGGGGGCAGCAGGAAACACCATATATTTT. J is TRBJ1-3 and V is TRBV19, with D perhaps matching TRBD1 (6 bases). Germline V lookup: CDR1 LNHDA, CDR2 SQIVND (reference sequence). The CDR3 sequence is 15 residues long. Deletions cut 9 bases from V and 4 bases from J, with 19 bases between. Variable domain in full (rest from reference TRBV19 and TRBJ1-3): DGGITQSPKYLFRKEGQNVTLSCEQNLNHDAMYWYRQDPGQGLRLIYYSQIVNDFQKGDIAEGYSVSREKKESFPLTVTSAQKNPTAFYLCASSLRGAAGNTIYFGEGSWLTVV.

The V call is TRBV2, the J call TRBJ2-3; 7 positions agree with TRBD2. Germline V gene sequence: CDR1 SNHLY, CDR2 FYNNEI. The CDR3 covers 14 residues. J gave up 0 bases and V 8 bases, and 5 bases lay outside the gene matches. The CDR3 here is CASGPSGSTDTQYF. CDR3 nucleotides: TGTGCCAGCGGTCCTAGCGGTAGCACAGATACGCAGTATTTT.

The table lists this clone with a few counts. This CDR3 is CASSYFQGIRFYGYTF. The CDR3 bases are TGTGCCAGCAGTTACTTCCAGGGAATCCGTTTCTATGGCTACACCTTC. The chain carries TRBV6-5 and TRBJ1-2; D may be TRBD1 (5 bases). The germline V gene has CDR1 MNHEY and CDR2 SVGAGI. The CDR3 extends over 16 amino acids. Trimming cost V 1 base and J 4 bases, with 16 bases left between them.

To note about this clone: Other nucleotide sequences in the sample specify the same CDR3. This chain joins TRBV7-3 and TRBJ2-1, with TRBD2 matching 8 bases. V was clipped by 4 bases and J by 1 base; unmatched bases: 6. The CDR3 length is 16 residues. The germline V gene has CDR1 SGHTA and CDR2 FQGTGA. CDR3 region: CASSSGGGGSYNEQFF. The CDR3 nucleotides read TGTGCCAGCAGCTCCGGGGGGGGAGGGTCCTACAATGAGCAGTTCTTC.

The rearrangement uses TRBV19 and TRBJ1-1; tentative D call: TRBD1 (5 bases). V dropped 7 bases and J dropped 1 base, with 19 bases sitting between them. CDR3 size: 16 residues. From germline, CDR1 is LNHDA and CDR2 SQIVND (reference sequence). The CDR3 sequence: CASTTNLRQPNTEAFF. Here the CDR3 DNA reads TGTGCCAGTACCACGAACCTCCGACAGCCGAACACTGAAGCTTTCTTT.

The rearrangement links TRBV5-1 to TRBJ1-5, with TRBD1 matching over 9 bases. The CDR3 covers 16 residues. CDR1 and CDR2 from the germline V gene are SGHRS and YFSETQ. With 4 bases clipped from V and 5 bases from J, the junction kept 10 bases outside the gene matches. The DNA of the CDR3 is TGCGCCAGCAGCGTAGGGCCGGGACAGGGAGATCAGCCCCAGCATTTT. Amino acid sequence: CASSVGPGQGDQPQHF.

This rearrangement joins TRBV5-4 to TRBJ2-7; the D gene is possibly TRBD2 (5 bases). This CDR3 has 14 residues. V dropped 0 bases and J dropped 1 base, with 8 bases sitting between them. CDR1 is SGHNT, CDR2 YYREEE, per germline (reference sequence). CDR3 sequence reads: CASSLGRTSYEQYF. For the CDR3, the DNA is TGTGCCAGCAGCTTGGGGCGGACTTCCTACGAGCAGTACTTC.

The chain links TRBV5-4 to TRBJ2-3, with TRBD1 as a possible D gene (6 bases). V shed 4 bases and J shed 6 bases, with 18 bases lying between them. Germline V lookup: CDR1 SGHNT, CDR2 YYREEE (reference sequence). The CDR3 has 15 amino acids. This CDR3 reads CASSRGGDRPDTQYF. In nucleotides, the CDR3 is TGTGCCAGCAGCCGAGGGGGAGACAGACCCGATACGCAGTATTTT.

The chain employs TRBV18 and TRBJ2-2; D gene uncertain. V was pared by 6 bases and J by 1 base, with 9 bases between. CDR1 is KGHSH and CDR2 is LQKENI in the germline V gene. The CDR3 is 14 amino acids. The CDR3 here is CASSRLRNTGELFF. The CDR3 DNA follows: TGTGCCAGCTCTCGACTTAGGAACACCGGGGAGCTGTTTTTT.

Only a few counts were recorded for this clone. The V and J genes are TRBV5-5 and TRBJ2-3; 7 bases align to TRBD2. This CDR3 has 15 residues. The germline gives CDR1 SGHKS, CDR2 YYEKEE (reference sequence). J gave up 7 bases and V 4 bases, and 12 bases lay outside the gene matches. The DNA of the CDR3 is TGTGCCAGCAGCCCCACGGGGGGAGAAAGGTATACGCAGTATTTT. It translates to CASSPTGGERYTQYF.